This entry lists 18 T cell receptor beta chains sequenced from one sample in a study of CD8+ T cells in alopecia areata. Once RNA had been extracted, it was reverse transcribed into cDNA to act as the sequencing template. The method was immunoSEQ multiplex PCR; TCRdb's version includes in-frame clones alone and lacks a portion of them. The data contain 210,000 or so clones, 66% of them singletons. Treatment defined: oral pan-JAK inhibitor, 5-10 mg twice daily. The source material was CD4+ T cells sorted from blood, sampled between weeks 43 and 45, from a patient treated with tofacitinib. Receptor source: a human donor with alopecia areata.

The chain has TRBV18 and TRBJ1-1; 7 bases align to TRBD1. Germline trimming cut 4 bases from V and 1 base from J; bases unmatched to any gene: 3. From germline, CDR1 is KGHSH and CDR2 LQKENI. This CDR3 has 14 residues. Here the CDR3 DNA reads TGTGCCAGCTCACAGGGGGCCGAGAACACTGAAGCTTTCTTT. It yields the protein CASSQGAENTEAFF.

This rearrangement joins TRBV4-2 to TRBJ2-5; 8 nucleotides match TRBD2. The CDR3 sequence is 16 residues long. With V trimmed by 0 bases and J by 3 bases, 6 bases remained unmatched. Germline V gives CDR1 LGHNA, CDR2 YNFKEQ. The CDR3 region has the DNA TGTGCCAGCAGCCAAGAAGGGACTAGGGCAGAAGAGACCCAGTACTTC. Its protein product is CASSQEGTRAEETQYF.

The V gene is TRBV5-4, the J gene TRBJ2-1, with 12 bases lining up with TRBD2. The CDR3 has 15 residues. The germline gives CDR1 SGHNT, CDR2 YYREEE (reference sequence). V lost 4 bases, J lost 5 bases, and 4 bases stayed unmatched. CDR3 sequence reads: CASSRGLAGDNEQFF. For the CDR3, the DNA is TGTGCCAGCAGCCGGGGACTAGCGGGCGACAATGAGCAGTTCTTC.

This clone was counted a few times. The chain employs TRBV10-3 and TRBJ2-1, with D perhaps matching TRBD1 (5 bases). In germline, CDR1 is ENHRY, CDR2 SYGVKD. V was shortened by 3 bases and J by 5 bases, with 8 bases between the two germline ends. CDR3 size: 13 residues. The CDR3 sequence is CAISEEGDNEQFF. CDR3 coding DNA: TGTGCCATCAGTGAAGAAGGGGACAATGAGCAGTTCTTC.

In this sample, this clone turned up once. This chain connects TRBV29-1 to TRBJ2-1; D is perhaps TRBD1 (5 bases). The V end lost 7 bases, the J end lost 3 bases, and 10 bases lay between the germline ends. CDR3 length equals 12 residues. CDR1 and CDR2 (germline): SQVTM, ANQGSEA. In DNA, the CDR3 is TGCAGCGCAAGGGGTGGCTACAATGAGCAGTTCTTC. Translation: CSARGGYNEQFF.

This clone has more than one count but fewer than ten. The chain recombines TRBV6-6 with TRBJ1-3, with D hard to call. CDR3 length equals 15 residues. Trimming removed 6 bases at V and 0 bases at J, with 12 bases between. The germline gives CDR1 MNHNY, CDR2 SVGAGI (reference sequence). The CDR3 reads CASSPGLYSGNTIYF. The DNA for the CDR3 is TGTGCCAGCAGCCCGGGTTTGTACTCTGGAAACACCATATATTTT.

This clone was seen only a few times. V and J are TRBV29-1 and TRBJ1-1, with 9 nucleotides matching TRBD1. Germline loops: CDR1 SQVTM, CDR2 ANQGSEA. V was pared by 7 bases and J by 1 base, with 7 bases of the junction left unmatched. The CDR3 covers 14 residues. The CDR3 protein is CSARVDRGNTEAFF. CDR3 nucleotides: TGCAGCGCACGAGTGGACAGGGGGAACACTGAAGCTTTCTTT.

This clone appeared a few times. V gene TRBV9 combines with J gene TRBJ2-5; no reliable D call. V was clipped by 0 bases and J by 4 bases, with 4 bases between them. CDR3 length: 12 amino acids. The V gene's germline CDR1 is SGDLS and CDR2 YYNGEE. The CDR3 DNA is TGTGCCAGCAGCGTAGTTGGAGAGACCCAGTACTTC. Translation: CASSVVGETQYF.

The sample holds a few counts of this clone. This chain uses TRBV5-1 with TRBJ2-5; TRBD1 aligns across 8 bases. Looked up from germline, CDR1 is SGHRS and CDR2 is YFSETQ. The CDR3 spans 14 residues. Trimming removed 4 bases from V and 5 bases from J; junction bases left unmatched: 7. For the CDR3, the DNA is TGCGCCAGCAGCATACGGACAGGGTGGGAGACCCAGTACTTC. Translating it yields CASSIRTGWETQYF.

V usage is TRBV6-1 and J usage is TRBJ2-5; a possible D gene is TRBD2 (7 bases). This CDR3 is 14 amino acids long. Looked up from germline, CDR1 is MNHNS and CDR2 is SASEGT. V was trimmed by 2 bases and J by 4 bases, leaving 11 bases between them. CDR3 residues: CASSEQGRGETQYF. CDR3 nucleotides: TGTGCCAGCAGTGAACAGGGGAGGGGAGAGACCCAGTACTTC.

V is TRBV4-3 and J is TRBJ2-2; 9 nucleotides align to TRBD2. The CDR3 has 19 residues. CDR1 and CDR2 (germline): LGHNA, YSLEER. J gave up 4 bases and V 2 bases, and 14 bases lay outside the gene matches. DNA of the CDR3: TGCGCCAGCAGCCAAAGCCCGGGGGAAGCGGGGGGCCTCACCGGGGAGCTGTTTTTT. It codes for CASSQSPGEAGGLTGELFF.

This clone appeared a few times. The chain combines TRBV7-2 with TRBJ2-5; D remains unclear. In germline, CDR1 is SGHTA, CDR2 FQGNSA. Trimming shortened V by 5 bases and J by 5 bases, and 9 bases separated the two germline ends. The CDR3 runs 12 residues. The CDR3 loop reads CASSKYSETQYF. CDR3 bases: TGTGCCAGCAGCAAATATTCGGAGACCCAGTACTTC. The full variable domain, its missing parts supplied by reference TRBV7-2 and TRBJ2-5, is GAGVSQSPSNKVTEKGKDVELRCDPISGHTALYWYRQSLGQGLEFLIYFQGNSAPDKSGLPSDRFSAERTGGSVSTLTIQRTQQEDSAVYLCASSKYSETQYFGPGTRLLVL.

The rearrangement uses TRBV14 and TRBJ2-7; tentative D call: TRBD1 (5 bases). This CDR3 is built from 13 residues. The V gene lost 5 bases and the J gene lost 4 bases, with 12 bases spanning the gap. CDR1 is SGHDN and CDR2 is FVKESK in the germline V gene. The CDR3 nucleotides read TGTGCCAGCAGCATCCGGACATTTTACGAGCAGTACTTC. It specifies CASSIRTFYEQYF.

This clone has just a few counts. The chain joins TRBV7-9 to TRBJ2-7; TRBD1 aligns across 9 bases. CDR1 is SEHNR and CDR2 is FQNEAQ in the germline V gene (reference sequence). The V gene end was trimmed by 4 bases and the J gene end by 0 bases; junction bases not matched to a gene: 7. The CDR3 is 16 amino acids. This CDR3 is CASSWAGTGSSYEQYF. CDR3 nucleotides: TGTGCCAGCAGCTGGGCCGGGACAGGGAGCTCCTACGAGCAGTACTTC.

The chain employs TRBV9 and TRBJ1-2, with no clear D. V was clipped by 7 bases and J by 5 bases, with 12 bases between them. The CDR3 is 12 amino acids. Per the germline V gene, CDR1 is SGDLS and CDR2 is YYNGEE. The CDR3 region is CASSQDLYGYTF. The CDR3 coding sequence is TGTGCCAGCTCCCAGGACCTATATGGCTACACCTTC.

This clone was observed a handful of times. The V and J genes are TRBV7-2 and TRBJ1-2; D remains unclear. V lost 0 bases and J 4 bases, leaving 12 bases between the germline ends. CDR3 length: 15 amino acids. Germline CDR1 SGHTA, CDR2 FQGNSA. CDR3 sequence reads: CASSLAELTPYGYTF. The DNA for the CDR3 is TGTGCCAGCAGCTTAGCCGAACTGACTCCCTATGGCTACACCTTC.

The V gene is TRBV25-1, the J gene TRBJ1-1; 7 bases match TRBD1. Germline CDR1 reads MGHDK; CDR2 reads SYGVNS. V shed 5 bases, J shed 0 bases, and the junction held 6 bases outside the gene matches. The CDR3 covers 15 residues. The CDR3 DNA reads TGTGCCAGCAGTAAAGGGACAGCAATGAACACTGAAGCTTTCTTT. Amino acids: CASSKGTAMNTEAFF.

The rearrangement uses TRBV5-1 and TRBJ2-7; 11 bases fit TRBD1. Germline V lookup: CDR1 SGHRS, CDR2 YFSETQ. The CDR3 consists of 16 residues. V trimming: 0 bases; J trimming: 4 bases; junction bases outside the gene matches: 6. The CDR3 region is CASSLAPGTGGYEQYF. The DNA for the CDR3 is TGCGCCAGCAGCTTGGCCCCCGGGACAGGGGGTTACGAGCAGTACTTC.